This T cell receptor beta chain is drawn from a study of T-cell memory formation after mild COVID-19. As to this clonotype: Its cognate antigen is unknown.

Overall study findings and caveats: Clones from the second wave (peaking day 37) had unconfirmed SARS-CoV-2 specificity. Pre-infection memory harbored some responding clones, suggesting cross-reactive memory joined. Of the contracting clones, CD4+ ones lay mainly in CM and EM, and CD8+ ones in EMRA.

Constant-segment-primed 5'RACE gave TCR alpha and TCR beta cDNA libraries with sample barcodes and UMIs. TCRdb ran MiXCR on the 5' RACE reads and lists one entry per CDR3 protein. Of a few hundred thousand distinct CDR3 sequences listed, about 15% were seen once; the top ten hold about a fifth. The source material was PBMCs or a T cell subset sorted from them (not recorded which). This clonotype was sampled from a man younger than 35 who had mild COVID-19 (a few samples of this study predate the infection). Cell type and time point are not known.

The CDR3 region has the DNA TGTGCCAGCAGTTACTCGGGGGCGGTTCGAGAGACCCAGTACTTC. As protein: CASSYSGAVRETQYF. This chain joins TRBV6-5 and TRBJ2-5; tentatively, D is TRBD1 (6 bases). CDR3 length equals 15 residues. V lost 0 bases, J lost 4 bases, and 12 bases lay in between. Germline V gene lookup returns CDR1 MNHEY and CDR2 SVGAGI.